The text below deals with one TCR beta chain. Its antigen remains unidentified. The source of the sample is a study of T cells in localized non-small cell lung cancer. Whole-study results and caveats: Sequencing was limited to one tumor region, leaving the possibility of heterogeneity open. Paired adjacent lung recovered a median approximately 57 of the top 100 tumor clones. Uninvolved neighboring lung showed the greatest T cell clonality, exceeding tumor. Higher adjacent-lung clonality was associated with shorter survival.

The data were produced by immunoSEQ multiplex PCR, yet TCRdb's version contains in-frame clones alone and is incomplete. Here the sample spans under 3,000 clones, 24% being singletons. The CDR3 covers 19 residues. The receptor comes from a female donor with stage II lung adenocarcinoma. The rearrangement joins TRBV7-5 to TRBJ2-2; TRBD2 is the table's D call, not checked against the DNA. TRBV7-5 is reported as a pseudogene. Sequencing used normal lung tissue next to the tumor, obtained before any cancer treatment. CDR3 DNA sequence: TGTGCCAGCAGCCTCCACTCGGGTAGCGGGGGGCGCAACACCGGGGAGCTGTTTTTT. Encoded protein: CASSLHSGSGGRNTGELFF.